This T cell receptor beta chain appears in the sequencing data of a study of technical replicates of blood from four donors. Germline V CDR1 and CDR2: SEHNR, FQNEAQ (reference sequence). Trimming left V 5 bases short and J 0 bases short, with 11 bases between. The CDR3 loop spans 15 amino acids. Some clones are missing from TCRdb's copy, which holds only in-frame ones; the method was immunoSEQ multiplex PCR. The sample lists more than 65,000 clones, roughly 96% seen once, with 0.31% in the top ten. This receptor was taken from a human donor in good health. Sequenced: T cells isolated from PBMCs. This rearrangement joins TRBV7-9 to TRBJ2-1; D is ambiguous. The CDR3 sequence is CASSPSKFSYNEQFF. CDR3 nucleotide sequence: TGTGCCAGCAGCCCGAGTAAGTTCTCCTACAATGAGCAGTTCTTC.